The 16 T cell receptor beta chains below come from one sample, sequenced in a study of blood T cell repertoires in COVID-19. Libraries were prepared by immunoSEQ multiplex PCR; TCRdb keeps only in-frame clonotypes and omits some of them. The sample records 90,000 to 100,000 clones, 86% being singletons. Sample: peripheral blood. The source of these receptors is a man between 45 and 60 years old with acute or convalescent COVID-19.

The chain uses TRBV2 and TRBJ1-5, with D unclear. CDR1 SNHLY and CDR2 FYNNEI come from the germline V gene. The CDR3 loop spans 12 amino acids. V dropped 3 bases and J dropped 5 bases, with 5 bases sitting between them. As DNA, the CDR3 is TGTGCCAGCAGTGATCCGGATCAGCCCCAGCATTTT. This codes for CASSDPDQPQHF.

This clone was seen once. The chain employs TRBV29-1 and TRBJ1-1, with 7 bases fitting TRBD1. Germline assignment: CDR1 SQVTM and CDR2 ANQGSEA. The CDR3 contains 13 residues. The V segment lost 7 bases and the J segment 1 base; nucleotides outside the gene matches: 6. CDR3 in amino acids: CSAAGGPNTEAFF. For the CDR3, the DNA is TGCAGCGCTGCAGGGGGACCGAACACTGAAGCTTTCTTT.

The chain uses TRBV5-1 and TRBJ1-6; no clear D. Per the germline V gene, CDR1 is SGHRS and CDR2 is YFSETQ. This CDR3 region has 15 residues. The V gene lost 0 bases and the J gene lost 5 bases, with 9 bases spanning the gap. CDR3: CASSLVGNDNSPLHF. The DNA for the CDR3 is TGCGCCAGCAGCTTGGTCGGGAACGATAATTCACCCCTCCACTTT.

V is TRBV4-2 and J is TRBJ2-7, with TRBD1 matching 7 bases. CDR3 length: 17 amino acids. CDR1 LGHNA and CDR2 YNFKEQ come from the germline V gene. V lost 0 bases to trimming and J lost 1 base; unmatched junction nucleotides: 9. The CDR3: CASSQERPPGGSYEQYF. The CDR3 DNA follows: TGTGCCAGCAGCCAAGAGAGGCCGCCAGGGGGTTCCTACGAGCAGTACTTC.

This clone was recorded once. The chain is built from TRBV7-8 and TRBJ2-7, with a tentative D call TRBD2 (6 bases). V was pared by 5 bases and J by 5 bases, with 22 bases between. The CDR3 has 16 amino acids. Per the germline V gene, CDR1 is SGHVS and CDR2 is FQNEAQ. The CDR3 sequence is CASSPTQGGMRNEQYF. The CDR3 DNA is TGTGCCAGCAGCCCTACTCAAGGCGGGATGAGGAACGAGCAGTACTTC.

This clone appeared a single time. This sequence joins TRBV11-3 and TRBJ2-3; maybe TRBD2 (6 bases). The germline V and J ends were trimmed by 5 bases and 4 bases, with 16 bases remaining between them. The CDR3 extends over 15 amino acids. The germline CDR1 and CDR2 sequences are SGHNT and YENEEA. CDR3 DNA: TGTGCCAGCAGCGCCTTTTGGGAGGAGGCAGATACGCAGTATTTT. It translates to CASSAFWEEADTQYF.

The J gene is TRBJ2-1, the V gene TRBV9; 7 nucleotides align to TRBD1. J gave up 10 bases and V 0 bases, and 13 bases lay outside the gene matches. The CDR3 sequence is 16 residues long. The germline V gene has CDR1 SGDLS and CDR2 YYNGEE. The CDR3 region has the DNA TGTGCCAGCAGCGTAGAAGGAGACCGCCCGACAGGGGAGCAGTTCTTC. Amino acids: CASSVEGDRPTGEQFF.

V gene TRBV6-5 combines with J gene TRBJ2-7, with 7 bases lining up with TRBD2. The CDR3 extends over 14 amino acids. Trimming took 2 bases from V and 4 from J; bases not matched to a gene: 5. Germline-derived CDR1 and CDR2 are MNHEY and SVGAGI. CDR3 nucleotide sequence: TGTGCCAGCAGTTACGGCGGGAGAAGTTACGAGCAGTACTTC. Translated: CASSYGGRSYEQYF.

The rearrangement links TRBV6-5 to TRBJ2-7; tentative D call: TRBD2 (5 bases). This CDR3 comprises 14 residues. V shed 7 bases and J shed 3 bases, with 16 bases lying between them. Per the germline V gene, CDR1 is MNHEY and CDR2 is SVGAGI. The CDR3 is CASTQSGLRYEQYF. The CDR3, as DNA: TGTGCCAGCACCCAGAGCGGACTCCGCTACGAGCAGTACTTC.

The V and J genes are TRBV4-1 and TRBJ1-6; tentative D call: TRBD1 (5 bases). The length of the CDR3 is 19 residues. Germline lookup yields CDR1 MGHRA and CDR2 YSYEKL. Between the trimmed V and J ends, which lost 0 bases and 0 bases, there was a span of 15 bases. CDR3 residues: CASSQDPAGYDSYNSPLHF. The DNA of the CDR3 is TGCGCCAGCAGCCAAGATCCGGCAGGGTACGACTCCTATAATTCACCCCTCCACTTT.

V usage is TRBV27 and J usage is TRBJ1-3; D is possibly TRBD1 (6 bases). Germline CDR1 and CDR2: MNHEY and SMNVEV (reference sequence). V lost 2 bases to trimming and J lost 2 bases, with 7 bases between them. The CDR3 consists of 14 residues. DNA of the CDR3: TGTGCCAGCAGTTTAAAGGGGGCTGGAAACACCATATATTTT. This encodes CASSLKGAGNTIYF.

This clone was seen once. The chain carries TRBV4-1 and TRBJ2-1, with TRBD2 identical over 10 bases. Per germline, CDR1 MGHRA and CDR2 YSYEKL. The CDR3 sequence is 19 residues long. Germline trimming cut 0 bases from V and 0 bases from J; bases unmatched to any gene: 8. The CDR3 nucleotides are TGCGCCAGCAGCCAAGATCAAACTAGCGGGGTCGCCTCCTACAATGAGCAGTTCTTC. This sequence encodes CASSQDQTSGVASYNEQFF.

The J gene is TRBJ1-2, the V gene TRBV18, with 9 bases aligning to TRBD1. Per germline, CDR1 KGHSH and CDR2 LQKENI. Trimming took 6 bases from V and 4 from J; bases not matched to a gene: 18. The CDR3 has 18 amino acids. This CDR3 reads CASSSIPSGQGVAYGYTF. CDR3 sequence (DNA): TGTGCCAGCTCTTCTATCCCTTCGGGACAGGGAGTTGCCTATGGCTACACCTTC.

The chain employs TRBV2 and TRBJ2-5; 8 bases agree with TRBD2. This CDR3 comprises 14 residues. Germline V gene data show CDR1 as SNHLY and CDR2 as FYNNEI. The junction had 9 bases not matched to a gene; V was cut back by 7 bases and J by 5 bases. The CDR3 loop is CASTPGRVGETQYF. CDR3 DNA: TGTGCCAGCACCCCCGGGAGGGTTGGGGAGACCCAGTACTTC.

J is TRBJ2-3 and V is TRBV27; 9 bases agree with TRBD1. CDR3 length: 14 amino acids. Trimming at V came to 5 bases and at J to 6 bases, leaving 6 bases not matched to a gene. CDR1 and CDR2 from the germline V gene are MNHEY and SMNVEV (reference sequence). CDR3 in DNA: TGTGCCAGCAGTCCGACAGGGGGGTCCGATACGCAGTATTTT. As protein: CASSPTGGSDTQYF.

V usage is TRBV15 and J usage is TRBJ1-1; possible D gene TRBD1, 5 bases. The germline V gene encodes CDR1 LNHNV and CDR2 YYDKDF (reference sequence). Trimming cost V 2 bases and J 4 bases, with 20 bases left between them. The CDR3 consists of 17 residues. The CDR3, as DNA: TGTGCCACCAGCAGACCCGGTGGGGCAGGTTGGGTCACTGAAGCTTTCTTT. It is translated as CATSRPGGAGWVTEAFF.